This TCR beta chain was sequenced in a study of OX40 agonist ivuxolimab in advanced cancers. At the level of the study: In this cohort, patients received ivuxolimab, an agonistic anti-OX40 (CD134) antibody.

Germline CDR1 reads SGHTA; CDR2 reads FQGTGA. Trimming removed 0 bases from V and 9 bases from J; junction bases left unmatched: 7. This CDR3 comprises 16 residues. Method: immunoSEQ multiplex PCR; TCRdb's copy keeps in-frame clones and lacks some. The sample includes about 64,000 clones, approximately 84% seen only once; the top ten take about 2.5%. Any history of autoimmune disease or systemic immunosuppression disqualified patients. Points on this clone: Antigen specificity is unknown.

Findings and caveats of the study: Determination of antigen specificity was not performed for the expanded peripheral T cells. Blood T cells, both CD4+ and CD8+, expanded clonally by week 6 at 0.1 to 3.0 mg/kg.

The V and J genes are TRBV7-3 and TRBJ2-1; TRBD2 agrees at 11 bases. The receptor's source is an adult with an advanced solid tumor such as melanoma, head and neck, liver or kidney cancer. The source material was CD4+ or CD8+ T cells sorted from blood, sampled in a trial of the OX40 agonist ivuxolimab. DNA for the CDR3: TGTGCCAGCAGCTTAACAACTAGCGGGAGATTTGGTGAGCAGTTCTTC. It yields the protein CASSLTTSGRFGEQFF.